The rows below give T cell receptor beta chains drawn from one sample of a study of blood T cell repertoires in COVID-19. Sequenced by immunoSEQ multiplex PCR; TCRdb stores in-frame clones only, minus some. The sample has roughly 200,000 clones; approximately 91% are singletons. Sequenced input: peripheral blood. The receptors shown here come from a man between 35 and 55 years old with acute or convalescent COVID-19. Each CDR3 is given with its conserved first and last residue. The D gene is left open where the match is weak. Size is stated for part of the rows, as once, few or many counts, or as a class when the clone is expanded.

cdr3_aa: CASGQGEDQPQHF
cdr3_nt: TGTGCCAGTGGACAGGGGGAGGATCAGCCCCAGCATTTT
j_call: TRBJ1-5
d_call: TRBD1
clone_size: -
cdr3_length: 13
v_call: TRBV19

cdr3_aa: CASSLPLAGASSTDTQYF
cdr3_nt: TGTGCCAGCAGCTTACCGCTAGCGGGGGCCTCTAGCACAGATACGCAGTATTTT
j_call: TRBJ2-3
d_call: TRBD2
clone_size: -
cdr3_length: 18
v_call: TRBV11-2

cdr3_aa: CASSIQGASYEQYF
cdr3_nt: TGTGCCAGCTCAATTCAGGGGGCGAGCTACGAGCAGTACTTC
j_call: TRBJ2-7
d_call: TRBD1
clone_size: -
cdr3_length: 14
v_call: TRBV18

cdr3_aa: CASSLGPGQGNEKLFF
cdr3_nt: TGTGCCAGCAGCTTAGGACCGGGACAGGGAAATGAAAAACTGTTTTTT
j_call: TRBJ1-4
d_call: TRBD1
clone_size: -
cdr3_length: 16
v_call: TRBV7-6

cdr3_aa: CASSLGAREQFF
cdr3_nt: TGTGCCAGCAGCTTAGGAGCTCGTGAGCAGTTCTTC
j_call: TRBJ2-1
d_call: -
clone_size: -
cdr3_length: 12
v_call: TRBV7-8

cdr3_aa: CASSFLLQAFF
cdr3_nt: TGTGCCAGCAGCTTCCTTCTCCAAGCTTTCTTT
j_call: TRBJ1-1
d_call: -
clone_size: -
cdr3_length: 11
v_call: TRBV7-2

cdr3_aa: CSVANRQGTEAFF
cdr3_nt: TGCAGCGTTGCAAACCGACAAGGTACTGAAGCTTTCTTT
j_call: TRBJ1-1
d_call: -
clone_size: -
cdr3_length: 13
v_call: TRBV29-1

cdr3_aa: CASSITGNYGYTF
cdr3_nt: TGTGCCAGCAGTATCACAGGGAACTATGGCTACACCTTC
j_call: TRBJ1-2
d_call: -
clone_size: once
cdr3_length: 13
v_call: TRBV25-1

cdr3_aa: CASSLRGGEQYF
cdr3_nt: TGCGCCAGCAGCTTGCGAGGGGGCGAGCAGTACTTC
j_call: TRBJ2-7
d_call: -
clone_size: once
cdr3_length: 12
v_call: TRBV4-1

cdr3_aa: CASSLLGALTNTGELFF
cdr3_nt: TGTGCCAGCAGCTTGCTAGGGGCGCTAACGAACACCGGGGAGCTGTTTTTT
j_call: TRBJ2-2
d_call: -
clone_size: -
cdr3_length: 17
v_call: TRBV5-8

cdr3_aa: CASSLLGQGYEQYF
cdr3_nt: TGTGCCAGCAGCCTCCTAGGACAGGGGTACGAGCAGTACTTC
j_call: TRBJ2-7
d_call: TRBD1
clone_size: -
cdr3_length: 14
v_call: TRBV5-5

cdr3_aa: CASSPRGTGPNTGELFF
cdr3_nt: TGCGCCAGCAGCCCACGAGGGACAGGACCCAACACCGGGGAGCTGTTTTTT
j_call: TRBJ2-2
d_call: TRBD1
clone_size: once
cdr3_length: 17
v_call: TRBV4-1

cdr3_aa: CASGGSRDTIYF
cdr3_nt: TGTGCCAGCGGTGGGTCCCGGGACACCATATATTTT
j_call: TRBJ1-3
d_call: -
clone_size: few
cdr3_length: 12
v_call: TRBV9

cdr3_aa: CASSQAMGQGYYGYTF
cdr3_nt: TGCGCCAGCAGCCAAGCGATGGGACAGGGGTACTATGGCTACACCTTC
j_call: TRBJ1-2
d_call: TRBD1
clone_size: -
cdr3_length: 16
v_call: TRBV4-1